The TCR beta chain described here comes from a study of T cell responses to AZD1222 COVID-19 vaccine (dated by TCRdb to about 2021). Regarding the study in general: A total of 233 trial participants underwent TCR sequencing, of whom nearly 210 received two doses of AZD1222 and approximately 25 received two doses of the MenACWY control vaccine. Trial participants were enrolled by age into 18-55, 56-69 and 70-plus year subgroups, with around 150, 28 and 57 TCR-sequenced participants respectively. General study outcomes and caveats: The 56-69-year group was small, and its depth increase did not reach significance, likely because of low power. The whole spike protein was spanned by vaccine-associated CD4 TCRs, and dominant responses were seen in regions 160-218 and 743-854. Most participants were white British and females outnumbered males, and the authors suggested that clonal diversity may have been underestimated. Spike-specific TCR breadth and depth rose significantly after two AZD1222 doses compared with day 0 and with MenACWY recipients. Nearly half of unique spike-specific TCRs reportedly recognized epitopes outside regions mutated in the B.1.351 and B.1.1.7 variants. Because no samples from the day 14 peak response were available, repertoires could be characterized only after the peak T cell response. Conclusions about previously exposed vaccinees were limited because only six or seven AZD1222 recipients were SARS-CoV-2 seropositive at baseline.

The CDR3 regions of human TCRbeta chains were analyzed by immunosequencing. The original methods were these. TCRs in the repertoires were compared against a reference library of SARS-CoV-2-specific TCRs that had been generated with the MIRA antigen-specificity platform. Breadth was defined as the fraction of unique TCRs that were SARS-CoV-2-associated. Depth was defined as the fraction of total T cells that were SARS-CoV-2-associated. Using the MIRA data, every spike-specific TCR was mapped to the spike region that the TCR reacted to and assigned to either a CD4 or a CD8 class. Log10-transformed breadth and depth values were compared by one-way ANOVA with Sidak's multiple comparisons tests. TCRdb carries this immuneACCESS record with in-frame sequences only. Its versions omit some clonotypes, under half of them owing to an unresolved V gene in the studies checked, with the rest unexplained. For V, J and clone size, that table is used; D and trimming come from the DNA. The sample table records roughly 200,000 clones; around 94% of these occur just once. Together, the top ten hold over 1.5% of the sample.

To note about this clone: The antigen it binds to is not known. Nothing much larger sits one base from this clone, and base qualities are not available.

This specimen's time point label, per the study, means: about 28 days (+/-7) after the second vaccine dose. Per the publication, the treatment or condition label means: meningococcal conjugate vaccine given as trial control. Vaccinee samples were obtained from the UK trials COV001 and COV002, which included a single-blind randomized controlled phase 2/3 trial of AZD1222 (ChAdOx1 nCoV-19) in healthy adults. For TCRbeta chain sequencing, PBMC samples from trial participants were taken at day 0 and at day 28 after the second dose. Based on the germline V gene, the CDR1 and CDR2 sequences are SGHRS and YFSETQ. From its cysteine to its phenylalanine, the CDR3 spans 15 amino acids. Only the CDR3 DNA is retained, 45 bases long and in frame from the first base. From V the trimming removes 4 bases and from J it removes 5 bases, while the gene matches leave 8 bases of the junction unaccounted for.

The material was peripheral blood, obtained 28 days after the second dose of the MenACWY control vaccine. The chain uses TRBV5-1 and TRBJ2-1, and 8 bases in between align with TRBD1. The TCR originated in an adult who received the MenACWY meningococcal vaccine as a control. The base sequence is TGCGCCAGCAGCCAGAACAGGGGGGCGGACAATGAGCAGTTCTTC. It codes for CASSQNRGADNEQFF. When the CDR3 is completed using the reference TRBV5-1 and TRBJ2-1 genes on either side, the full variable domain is KAGVTQTPRYLIKTRGQQVTLSCSPISGHRSVSWYQQTPGQGLQFLFEYFSETQRNKGNFPGRFSGRQFSNSRSEMNVSTLELGDSALYLCASSQNRGADNEQFFGPGTRLTVL.